The clone carrying this TCR beta chain was counted at least ten times. Antigen unknown. This specimen belongs to a study of Graves' ophthalmopathy and Graves' hyperthyroidism. Study-wide points: Most expanded thyroid clonotypes above 0.001 frequency also appeared in blood.

Investigators amplified TCR beta CDR3 regions from RNA transcripts. Following a first-round RT-PCR that used HTBI primers, a second-round multiplex PCR was carried out. TCRdb re-called the multiplex PCR reads through MiXCR, storing one row per CDR3 protein. This table has 300,000 to 400,000 distinct CDR3 sequences, about 17% appearing once. Hyperthyroidism showing no ophthalmopathy within 18 months of follow-up was stable. Hyperthyroidism was new, under 2 months, in patients aged 18 to 65. It was from roughly 9.3 ml of fresh peripheral blood that the PBMCs came. What was sequenced was peripheral blood. This clonotype was sampled from an adult woman with stable Graves' hyperthyroidism.

The CDR3 coding sequence is TGTGCCAGCAGTTCCGGAGGAGGGCGGCAGTACTTC. It yields the protein CASSSGGGRQYF. The V gene is TRBV6-2 or TRBV6-3, the J gene TRBJ2-7; perhaps TRBD2 as D (6 bases). V lost 4 bases to trimming and J lost 9 bases, with 13 bases between them. This CDR3 comprises 12 residues. CDR1 is MNHEY, CDR2 SVGEGT, per germline.